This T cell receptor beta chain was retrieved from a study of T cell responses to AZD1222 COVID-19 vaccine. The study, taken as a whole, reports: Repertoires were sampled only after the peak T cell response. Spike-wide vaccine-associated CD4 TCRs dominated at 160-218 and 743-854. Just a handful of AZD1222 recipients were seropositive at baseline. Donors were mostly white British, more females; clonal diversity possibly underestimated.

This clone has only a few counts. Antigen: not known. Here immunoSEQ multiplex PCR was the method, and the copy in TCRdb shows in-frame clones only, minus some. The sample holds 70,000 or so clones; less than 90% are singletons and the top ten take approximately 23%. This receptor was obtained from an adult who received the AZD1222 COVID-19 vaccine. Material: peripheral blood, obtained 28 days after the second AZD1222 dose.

The CDR3 is CASKLAGAGELFF. CDR3 in DNA: TGCGCCAGCAAGCTAGCGGGAGCCGGGGAGCTGTTTTTT. The chain couples TRBV10-2 to TRBJ2-2, with 10 bases identical to TRBD2. Trimming removed 7 bases from V and 6 bases from J; junction bases left unmatched: 2. CDR1 is WSHSY, CDR2 SAAADI, per germline. There are 13 residues in the CDR3.